This is a list of T cell receptor beta chains from one sample in a study of blood T cell repertoires in COVID-19. Sequenced by immunoSEQ multiplex PCR; TCRdb stores in-frame clones only, minus some. The data contain 90,000 or so clones, 72% of them singletons. Sequencing input: peripheral blood. All receptors come from a woman between 55 and 75 years old in a cohort sampled during active or convalescent COVID-19. Each CDR3 is given with its conserved first and last residue. The D gene is left open where the match is weak. Some rows have no size entry. The others give once, few or many, or a class for an expanded clone.

>TRBV11-2|-|-|TRBJ1-1
CASSLGATRNTEAFF
TGTGCCAGCAGCCTAGGGGCCACGCGAAACACTGAAGCTTTCTTT
>TRBV7-2|TRBD1|-|TRBJ1-1
CASSFTGGAGTEAFF
TGTGCCAGCAGCTTTACAGGGGGCGCGGGCACTGAAGCTTTCTTT
>TRBV28|TRBD1|once|TRBJ1-2
CASSSQTGGEGYTF
TGTGCCAGCAGTTCGCAGACAGGGGGAGAAGGCTACACCTTC
>TRBV5-1|-|once|TRBJ2-3
CASRPSSSTDTQYF
TGCGCCAGCAGGCCTAGCAGTAGCACAGATACGCAGTATTTT
>TRBV7-9|TRBD1|-|TRBJ1-6
CASSTGTENSPLHF
TGTGCCAGCAGCACCGGGACAGAGAATTCACCCCTCCACTTT
>TRBV2|-|-|TRBJ2-3
CASGRASSTDTQYF
TGTGCCAGCGGGCGGGCATCTAGCACAGATACGCAGTATTTT
>TRBV7-8|-|-|TRBJ1-2
CASSLTLIGGYGYTF
TGTGCCAGCAGCTTGACACTTATCGGAGGCTATGGCTACACCTTC
>TRBV3-1/TRBV3-2|TRBD1|-|TRBJ1-4
CASSRPGTGGLTNEKLFF
TGTGCCAGCAGCCGGCCCGGGACAGGGGGCTTAACTAATGAAAAACTGTTTTTT
>TRBV7-9|-|-|TRBJ1-1
CASSLTGITEAFF
TGTGCCAGCAGCTTAACAGGGATCACTGAAGCTTTCTTT
>TRBV11-1|TRBD1|-|TRBJ1-2
CASSLETGAYGYTF
TGTGCCAGCAGCTTAGAAACAGGGGCGTACGGCTACACCTTC
>TRBV2|TRBD1|few|TRBJ1-5
CASNRGSNQPQHF
TGTGCCAGCAACAGGGGGAGCAATCAGCCCCAGCATTTT
>TRBV29-1|TRBD2|-|TRBJ2-2
CSVLGRVGELFF
TGCAGCGTCCTGGGGAGGGTTGGGGAGCTGTTTTTT
>TRBV19|TRBD1|once|TRBJ2-7
CASRAGTGRSYEQYF
TGTGCCAGTAGAGCCGGGACAGGGCGTTCCTACGAGCAGTACTTC
>TRBV5-6|-|-|TRBJ2-7
CASSLRGLSSYEQYF
TGTGCCAGCAGCCTCAGGGGACTAAGCTCCTACGAGCAGTACTTC
>TRBV6-6|TRBD1|few|TRBJ1-2
CASSPKRDSGYGYTF
TGTGCCAGCAGTCCAAAACGGGACAGCGGCTATGGCTACACCTTC
>TRBV7-9|TRBD1|-|TRBJ1-4
CASRGQGAGKLFF
TGTGCCAGCCGGGGACAGGGGGCCGGAAAACTGTTTTTT
>TRBV6-5|TRBD2|-|TRBJ2-3
CASSLGLAGLDTQYF
TGTGCCAGCAGCCTGGGACTAGCGGGGTTAGATACGCAGTATTTT
>TRBV4-2|-|-|TRBJ2-4
CASSRFASAINIQYF
TGTGCCAGCAGCCGTTTTGCTAGCGCTATAAACATTCAGTACTTC
>TRBV5-8|-|-|TRBJ2-3
CASNSFRAGTDTQYF
TGTGCCAGCAACTCATTCAGGGCCGGGACAGATACGCAGTATTTT
>TRBV9|TRBD1|once|TRBJ1-6
CASSVGGQGAYNSPLHF
TGTGCCAGCAGCGTAGGTGGTCAGGGGGCCTATAATTCACCCCTCCACTTT
>TRBV6-6|TRBD1|-|TRBJ2-7
CASSYSGTGGWRYF
TGTGCCAGCAGTTACTCAGGGACAGGGGGCTGGAGGTACTTC
>TRBV7-9|TRBD2|-|TRBJ2-3
CASSFGLAGVGYTDTQYF
TGTGCCAGCAGCTTCGGCCTAGCGGGGGTGGGTTACACAGATACGCAGTATTTT
>TRBV9|TRBD2|-|TRBJ2-2
CASSQTPAGGRWGELFF
TGTGCCAGCAGCCAAACCCCAGCGGGGGGGCGATGGGGGGAGCTGTTTTTT
>TRBV10-2|TRBD1|few|TRBJ1-5
CASKMDRLGQPQHF
TGCGCCAGTAAAATGGACAGGTTGGGTCAGCCCCAGCATTTT
>TRBV10-2|TRBD1|-|TRBJ2-1
CASSATGGYNEQFF
TGCGCCAGCAGTGCAACAGGGGGGTACAATGAGCAGTTCTTC
>TRBV9|-|-|TRBJ2-1
CASSIIGGYEQFF
TGTGCCAGCAGCATAATTGGGGGCTATGAGCAGTTCTTC
>TRBV9|-|-|TRBJ1-1
CASSVVQGNTEAFF
TGTGCCAGCAGCGTAGTGCAGGGGAACACTGAAGCTTTCTTT
>TRBV28|TRBD1|-|TRBJ2-7
CASSLSGTGLGEQYF
TGTGCCAGCAGCCTTTCCGGGACAGGGTTAGGAGAGCAGTACTTC
>TRBV5-3|TRBD1|-|TRBJ2-7
CARSLAGQGANEQYF
TGTGCCAGAAGCTTGGCCGGACAGGGGGCGAATGAGCAGTACTTC
>TRBV30|-|-|TRBJ2-3
CAWSVGRASTDTQYF
TGTGCCTGGAGTGTAGGGCGGGCCTCCACAGATACGCAGTATTTT
>TRBV18|-|few|TRBJ1-1
CASSPPWARGTEAFF
TGTGCCAGCTCACCACCGTGGGCCAGGGGCACTGAAGCTTTCTTT
>TRBV18|TRBD1|-|TRBJ2-7
CASSPLVGTGAYEQYF
TGTGCCAGCTCACCATTAGTCGGGACAGGGGCCTACGAGCAGTACTTC
>TRBV19|-|-|TRBJ1-5
CASSIGGRGHQPQHF
TGTGCCAGTAGTATTGGAGGGCGGGGTCATCAGCCCCAGCATTTT
>TRBV9|TRBD1|-|TRBJ1-2
CASSTGTGFYGYTF
TGTGCCAGCAGTACCGGGACAGGGTTCTATGGCTACACCTTC
>TRBV4-1|-|-|TRBJ1-3
CASSAPRDLPGNTIYF
TGCGCCAGCAGCGCCCCGAGGGATCTACCTGGAAACACCATATATTTT
>TRBV11-3|-|-|TRBJ2-3
CASSKATTSYEQYF
TGTGCCAGCAGCAAGGCCACTACCAGCTACGAGCAGTATTTT
>TRBV3-1/TRBV3-2|TRBD1|-|TRBJ2-5
CASSQGWRGTGLETQYF
TGTGCCAGCAGCCAAGGGTGGCGCGGGACAGGGTTAGAGACCCAGTACTTC
>TRBV7-9|-|-|TRBJ1-6
CASRSDRLFDSPLHF
TGTGCCAGCAGATCCGACAGGCTCTTCGATTCACCCCTCCACTTT
>TRBV5-1|TRBD1|-|TRBJ2-7
CASSPGQGQTYEQYF
TGCGCCAGCAGCCCGGGACAGGGGCAAACCTACGAGCAGTACTTC
>TRBV7-2|TRBD1|-|TRBJ2-1
CASSPSRGRYEQFF
TGTGCCAGCAGCCCTTCGAGGGGGCGGTATGAGCAGTTCTTC
>TRBV5-4|TRBD1|-|TRBJ2-3
CASSLRQGPTDTQYF
TGTGCCAGCAGCCTGAGACAGGGCCCCACAGATACGCAGTATTTT
>TRBV9|TRBD1|-|TRBJ1-6
CASSAIQGGPLHF
TGTGCCAGCAGCGCGATACAGGGGGGACCCCTCCACTTT
>TRBV7-6|TRBD1|once|TRBJ2-7
CASSPGTDHSYEQYF
TGTGCCAGCAGCCCCGGGACAGATCACTCCTACGAGCAGTACTTC
>TRBV11-2|TRBD2|few|TRBJ2-3
CASSSTSGGARDTQYF
TGTGCCAGCAGTTCAACTAGCGGGGGGGCCAGAGATACGCAGTATTTT
>TRBV7-2|TRBD2|-|TRBJ2-5
CASSLVRPSSGGAGETQYF
TGTGCCAGCAGCTTAGTCCGGCCCTCTAGCGGGGGGGCCGGAGAGACCCAGTACTTC
>TRBV7-9|-|-|TRBJ1-1
CASSPRGGTEAFF
TGTGCCAGCAGCCCGAGGGGGGGCACTGAAGCTTTCTTT
>TRBV27|-|few|TRBJ1-2
CASSLRQGPLPGYGGYTF
TGTGCCAGCAGTTTACGGCAGGGCCCTCTACCCGGCTACGGGGGCTACACCTTC
>TRBV7-2|TRBD2|few|TRBJ2-5
CASSFELAGLQETQYF
TGTGCCAGCAGCTTTGAACTAGCGGGGTTACAAGAGACCCAGTACTTC
>TRBV9|TRBD2|few|TRBJ2-1
CASSPRGPGTSASNEQFF
TGTGCCAGCAGCCCCAGAGGGCCCGGGACTAGCGCGTCAAATGAGCAGTTCTTC
>TRBV7-9|-|-|TRBJ1-2
CASSLTENYGYTF
TGTGCCAGCAGCTTAACTGAGAACTATGGCTACACCTTC